Detailed here is one T cell receptor beta chain. The germline V gene has CDR1 ENHRY and CDR2 SYGVKD. The CDR3 contains 14 residues. Germline trimming cut 6 bases from V and 4 bases from J; bases unmatched to any gene: 8. The data derive from a study of blood T cell repertoires in COVID-19. Study at large: Samples came from the United States, Italy and Spain, spanning acute and convalescent COVID-19.

This table comes from immunoSEQ multiplex PCR, and its TCRdb copy is limited to in-frame clones, with some not included. The top ten clones hold just under 25% of a sample with 120,000 or so clones, roughly 85% of them seen once. This clonotype originated in a human donor in a cohort sampled during active COVID-19. The specimen was peripheral blood. J is TRBJ1-1 and V is TRBV10-3; 7 nucleotides match TRBD1. The CDR3 here is CAIRGTGDSTEAFF. Here the CDR3 DNA reads TGTGCCATCAGGGGAACAGGGGATTCCACTGAAGCTTTCTTT.